These 11 T cell receptor beta chains were all obtained from the same sample, sequenced in a study of response to subunit inactivated influenza vaccine. From the RT-PCR reads, TCRdb called clonotypes with MiXCR, one entry per CDR3 protein. Of about 830,000 distinct CDR3 sequences listed, approximately 17% were seen once; the top ten hold 11%. Sequences were derived from PBMCs from blood, sampled less than 6 days after vaccination. The receptors here all came from a man aged 50 or older who received an inactivated influenza vaccine.

This clonotype was observed a handful of times. The chain employs TRBV20-1 and TRBJ2-7; D unresolved. V gave up 0 bases and J gave up 2 bases, with 11 bases separating them. CDR1 DFQATT and CDR2 SNEGSKA come from the germline V gene (reference sequence). This CDR3 contains 14 residues. The CDR3, as DNA: TGCAGTGCTAGAGATTACTCAGGACCCTACGAGCAGTACTTC. Protein product: CSARDYSGPYEQYF.

About this clonotype: Since a much larger clone is just one base distant, this may be a read error. This chain joins TRBV25-1 and TRBJ1-4; no definite D call. The germline gives CDR1 MGHDK, CDR2 SYGVNS. The CDR3 has 11 amino acids. V lost 8 bases to trimming and J lost 9 bases, with 10 bases between them. CDR3 region: CASRLGKKLFF. CDR3 sequence (DNA): TGTGCCAGCCGGTTGGGGAAAAAACTGTTTTTT.

The J gene is TRBJ1-3, the V gene TRBV6-5; D ambiguous. V lost 0 bases and J 4 bases, leaving 10 bases between the germline ends. CDR1 MNHEY and CDR2 SVGAGI come from the germline V gene. This CDR3 has 15 residues. The CDR3 DNA follows: TGTGCCAGCAGTTACTCCGGAGGGTCAGGAAACACCATATATTTT. Protein sequence: CASSYSGGSGNTIYF.

The chain couples TRBV28 to TRBJ2-7, with no clear D. V lost 6 bases and J 12 bases, leaving 21 bases between the germline ends. This CDR3 region has 13 residues. Germline CDR1 and CDR2: MDHEN and SYDVKM. The CDR3 DNA is TGTGCCAGCAGCCCCCTTCCTCCTACGAGGTGGTACTTC. It translates to CASSPLPPTRWYF.

This clonotype was observed many times. The junction does not match germline at one end; this may be a read error. The chain recombines TRBV20-1 with TRBJ1-5; TRBD1 is a possible D gene (6 bases). The CDR3 has 15 amino acids. Germline V gene sequence: CDR1 DFQATT, CDR2 SNEGSKA (reference sequence). The chain's CDR3 is CSARGQGYSNQPQHF. The DNA for the CDR3 is TGCAGTGCCAGAGGGCAGGGGTATAGCAATCAGCCCCAGCATTTT.

This clonotype was counted at least ten times. The chain links TRBV20-1 to TRBJ1-2; the match to TRBD1 covers 7 bases. This CDR3 spans 15 amino acids. Trimming removed 5 bases from V and 6 bases from J; junction bases left unmatched: 15. CDR1 and CDR2 from the germline V gene are DFQATT and SNEGSKA (reference sequence). In nucleotides, the CDR3 is TGCAGTGCTTACGCTGTGACAGGGCAAGGGAATGGCTACACCTTC. It specifies CSAYAVTGQGNGYTF.

This clonotype was recorded a few times. The chain employs TRBV10-3 and TRBJ2-7; the match to TRBD2 covers 11 bases. Trimming cost V 3 bases and J 7 bases; bases outside gene matches: 14. CDR3 length equals 17 residues. Germline values: CDR1 ENHRY, CDR2 SYGVKD. The CDR3, as DNA: TGTGCCATCAGTGATCTTGGTAGTAGCGGGAGGGCCCGGGAGCAGTACTTC. This translates into CAISDLGSSGRAREQYF.

This clonotype was seen more than once but under ten times. The V and J genes are TRBV9 and TRBJ2-7; 9 nucleotides align to TRBD2. The CDR3 has 16 residues. CDR1 is SGDLS and CDR2 is YYNGEE in the germline V gene. The ends lost 2 bases at V and 6 bases at J; junction bases unmatched: 12. The CDR3 loop reads CASSVAGTSKTPEQYF. For the CDR3, the DNA is TGTGCCAGCAGCGTCGCCGGGACTAGCAAGACGCCCGAGCAGTACTTC.

This clonotype showed up just a few times. The chain joins TRBV12-3 or TRBV12-4 to TRBJ2-7; TRBD2 might be the D (6 bases). The CDR3 totals 14 residues. Between the trimmed V and J ends, which lost 1 base and 2 bases, there was a span of 9 bases. In nucleotides, the CDR3 is TGTGCCAGCAGTTTAGAACTAGCAACCTACGAGCAGTACTTC. Protein: CASSLELATYEQYF.

V usage is TRBV10-1 and J usage is TRBJ2-3; 11 bases agree with TRBD2. CDR3 length: 15 amino acids. Germline V CDR1 and CDR2: WNHNN, SYGVQD (reference sequence). V was pared by 5 bases and J by 5 bases, with 6 bases of the junction left unmatched. CDR3 nucleotides: TGCGCCAGCAGTCAGACTAGCGGGATGCAAGATACGCAGTATTTT. As protein: CASSQTSGMQDTQYF.

The rearrangement joins TRBV6-5 to TRBJ2-5; D remains unclear. With 4 bases removed from V and 1 base from J, the gap between germline ends came to 16 bases. The CDR3 has 16 residues. The germline gives CDR1 MNHEY, CDR2 SVGAGI. This CDR3 is CASSSLEWQAQETQYF. The CDR3 nucleotides read TGTGCCAGCAGTTCCCTTGAATGGCAGGCCCAAGAGACCCAGTACTTC.